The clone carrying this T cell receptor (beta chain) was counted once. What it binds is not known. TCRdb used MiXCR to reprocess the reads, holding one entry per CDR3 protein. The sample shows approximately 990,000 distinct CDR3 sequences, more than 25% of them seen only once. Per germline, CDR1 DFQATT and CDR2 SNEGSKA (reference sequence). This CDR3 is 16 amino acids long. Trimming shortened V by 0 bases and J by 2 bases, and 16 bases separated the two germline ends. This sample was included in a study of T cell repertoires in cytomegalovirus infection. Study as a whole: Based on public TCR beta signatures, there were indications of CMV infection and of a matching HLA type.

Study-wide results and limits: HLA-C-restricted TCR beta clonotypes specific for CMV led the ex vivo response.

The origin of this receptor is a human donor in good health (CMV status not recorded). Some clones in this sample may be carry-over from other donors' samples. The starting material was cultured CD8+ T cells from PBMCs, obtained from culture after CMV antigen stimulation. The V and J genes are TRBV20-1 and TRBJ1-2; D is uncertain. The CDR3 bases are TGCAGTGCTAGAGATTTTATTTACACAGCCAACTATGGCTACACCTTC. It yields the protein CSARDFIYTANYGYTF.